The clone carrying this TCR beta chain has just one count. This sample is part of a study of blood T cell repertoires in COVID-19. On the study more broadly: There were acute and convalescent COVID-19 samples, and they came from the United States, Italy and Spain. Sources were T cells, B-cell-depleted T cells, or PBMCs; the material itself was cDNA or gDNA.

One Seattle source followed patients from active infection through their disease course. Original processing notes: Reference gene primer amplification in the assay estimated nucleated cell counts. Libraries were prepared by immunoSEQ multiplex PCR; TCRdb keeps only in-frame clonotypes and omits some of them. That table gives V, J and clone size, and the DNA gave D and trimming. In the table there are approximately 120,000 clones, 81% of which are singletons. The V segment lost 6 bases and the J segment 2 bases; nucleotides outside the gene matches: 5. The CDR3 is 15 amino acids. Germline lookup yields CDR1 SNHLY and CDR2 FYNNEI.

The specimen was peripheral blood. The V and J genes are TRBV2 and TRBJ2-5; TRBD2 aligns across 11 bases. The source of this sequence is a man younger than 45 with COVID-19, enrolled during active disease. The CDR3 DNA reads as TGTGCCAGCAGAAAAGGGACTAGCGGACAAGAGACCCAGTACTTC. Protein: CASRKGTSGQETQYF.